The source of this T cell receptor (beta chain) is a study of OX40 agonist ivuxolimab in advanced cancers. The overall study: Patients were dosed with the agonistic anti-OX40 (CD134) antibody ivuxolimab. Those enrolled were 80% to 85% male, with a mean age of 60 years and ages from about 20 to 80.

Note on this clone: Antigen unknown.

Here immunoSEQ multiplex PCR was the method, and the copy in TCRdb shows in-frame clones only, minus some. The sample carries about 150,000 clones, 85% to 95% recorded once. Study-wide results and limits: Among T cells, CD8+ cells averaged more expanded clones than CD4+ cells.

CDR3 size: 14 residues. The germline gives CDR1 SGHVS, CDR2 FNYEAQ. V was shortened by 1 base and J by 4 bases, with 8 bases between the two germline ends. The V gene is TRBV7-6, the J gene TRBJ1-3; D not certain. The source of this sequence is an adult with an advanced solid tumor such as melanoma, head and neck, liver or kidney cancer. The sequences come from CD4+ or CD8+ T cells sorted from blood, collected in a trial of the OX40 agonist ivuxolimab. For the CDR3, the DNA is TGTGCCAGCAGCTTAGGAGAGCCCGGAAACACCATATATTTT. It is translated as CASSLGEPGNTIYF.